This T cell receptor (beta chain) was profiled in a study of blood T cells in healthy people across ages. CDR3 size: 13 residues. Germline-derived CDR1 and CDR2 are SGHTA and FQGNSA. The germline V and J ends were trimmed by 1 base and 4 bases, with 6 bases remaining between them. Researchers report isolating at least 7 million PBMCs per sample. This clonotype was counted at least ten times. The use of a sample-barcoded 5' primer and a J-beta primer mix characterized a second PCR of about 7 to 12 cycles. MiXCR was run by TCRdb on the 5' RACE reads, yielding one entry per CDR3 protein. Among more than 650,000 distinct CDR3 sequences listed, 53% were seen once.

The chain links TRBV7-2 to TRBJ2-3; D remains unclear. Material for sequencing was blood. This TCR came from a man aged 80 or over in good health. The CDR3 DNA reads as TGTGCCAGCAGCTTAGGGAGCGCAGATACGCAGTATTTT. Translating it yields CASSLGSADTQYF.